A selection of T cell receptor beta chains follows, all from one sample in a study of blood T cell repertoires in COVID-19. Data came from immunoSEQ multiplex PCR; TCRdb stores just in-frame clones and leaves some out. Here the sample spans under 350,000 clones, around 86% being singletons. Source material: PBMCs or T cells enriched from blood (not recorded which). All receptors derive from a woman between 35 and 50 years old with acute COVID-19. CDR3s leave out the opening cysteine and the closing phenylalanine or tryptophan. Fields, in order: J gene, V gene, CDR3 length, CDR3 protein.

>TRBJ2-1|TRBV19|16
ASSRRTGNVGSYNEQF
>TRBJ2-3|TRBV14|13
ASSQYGGFSDTQY
>TRBJ2-3|TRBV4-1|13
ASSQLGIGTDTQY
>TRBJ2-1|TRBV20-1|13
SASRAGSSYNEQF
>TRBJ1-1|TRBV18|13
ASSRTGVMNTEAF
>TRBJ1-1|TRBV11-2|14
ASSLGETGLNTEAF
>TRBJ1-1|TRBV7-9|13
ASSHKAGRKTEAF
>TRBJ1-3|TRBV10-3|10
AISSQRDTIY
>TRBJ1-1|TRBV3-1/TRBV3-2|13
ASSQEQGWATEAF
>TRBJ2-2|TRBV4-3|14
ASSQEPQMNTGELF
>TRBJ2-3|TRBV12-3/TRBV12-4|10
ASSFLAEGQY
>TRBJ2-3|TRBV3-1/TRBV3-2|13
ASSQGAGGTDTQY
>TRBJ2-5|TRBV27|12
ASSLRFSGGTQY
>TRBJ2-3|TRBV7-2|13
ASSLSQRLADTQY
>TRBJ1-2|TRBV4-3|12
ASSQATGGLGYT
>TRBJ2-3|TRBV5-4|13
ASSFSGGGTDTQY
>TRBJ2-5|TRBV18|12
ASSPGGPQETQY
>TRBJ2-7|TRBV12-3/TRBV12-4|9
ASSPGYEQY
>TRBJ2-3|TRBV12-3/TRBV12-4|10
ASTPGGDTQY
>TRBJ1-2|TRBV6-5|11
ASSYRGAHGYT
>TRBJ2-1|TRBV5-1|12
ASSPRDYNNEQF
>TRBJ1-3|TRBV18|13
ASSPPLSPRDTIY
>TRBJ1-5|TRBV15|14
ATSRGQTGASQPQH
>TRBJ1-5|TRBV6-2/TRBV6-3|14
ASSYSGSESNQPQH
>TRBJ1-1|TRBV19|12
ASSMGQLNTEAF
>TRBJ1-2|TRBV4-1|14
ASSPVGQGNLYGYT
>TRBJ1-2|TRBV6-4|11
ASSGRGSDGYT
>TRBJ2-5|TRBV5-1|13
ASSLLTSGEETQY
>TRBJ2-1|TRBV28|14
ASSLVTSGRKNEQF
>TRBJ1-4|TRBV27|13
ASRSGDRSSEKLF
>TRBJ1-1|TRBV10-3|12
AIRSGRENTEAF
>TRBJ2-3|TRBV4-3|15
ASSQGGGALRTDTQY
>TRBJ2-7|TRBV7-2|11
ASSFGRYYEQY
>TRBJ1-2|TRBV24-1|12
ATSENQGSYGYT
>TRBJ1-3|TRBV7-2|13
ASSLRGQHGNTIY
>TRBJ2-7|TRBV19|9
ATGTAYEQY
>TRBJ2-7|TRBV7-9|11
ASSSRTGGEQY
>TRBJ2-1|TRBV27|15
ASSLLGTGGGYNEQF
>TRBJ2-3|TRBV9|14
ASSVAGGPGTDTQY
>TRBJ2-2|TRBV7-9|12
ASSLVTGAGELF
>TRBJ1-5|TRBV18|12
ASSAGTPYQPQH
>TRBJ2-7|TRBV10-3|13
AISPAAPGRYEQY
>TRBJ1-2|TRBV5-5|14
ASSLTDRSRNFGYT
>TRBJ1-1|TRBV19|14
ASRPVDRGLNTEAF
>TRBJ1-2|TRBV6-5|13
ASSYSTGRIYGYT
>TRBJ1-2|TRBV4-3|11
ASSPELSYGYT
>TRBJ2-7|TRBV7-6|13
ASSLGTDSSYEQY
>TRBJ2-1|TRBV19|15
ASSISTGLAGRGEQF
>TRBJ1-6|TRBV3-1/TRBV3-2|14
ASSQPLTGFSSPLH
>TRBJ2-7|TRBV4-1|13
ASSQDHSRSYEQY
>TRBJ2-3|TRBV9|12
ASSVAGQGDTQY
>TRBJ2-7|TRBV11-2|10
ASRGGQYEQY
>TRBJ2-3|TRBV11-3|12
ASSLDSRTDTQY
>TRBJ2-3|TRBV6-5|13
ASSFDRERTDTQY
>TRBJ2-7|TRBV20-1|9
SAKRANEQY
>TRBJ2-4|TRBV28|14
ASSLSLQVAKNIQY
>TRBJ1-3|TRBV5-1|13
ASSLGSVSGNTIY
>TRBJ2-7|TRBV28|14
ASSLLSEPSSYEQY
>TRBJ2-1|TRBV18|11
ASSPSLDRFQF
>TRBJ1-6|TRBV2|13
ASSVRTGNNSPLH